The 7 T cell receptor beta chains given below trace back to one sample, sequenced in a study of T cell responses to AZD1222 COVID-19 vaccine. Sequencing was performed with immunoSEQ multiplex PCR; in TCRdb, only in-frame clones are kept and a portion is missing. In the table there are fewer than 200,000 clones, about 90% of which are singletons. The specimen was peripheral blood, collected 28 days after the second AZD1222 dose. Receptor source: an adult who received the AZD1222 COVID-19 vaccine.

Of note for this clone: Other DNA sequences in the same sample also yield this CDR3. V is TRBV15 and J is TRBJ1-6; D perhaps matches TRBD1 (5 bases). V lost 0 bases to trimming and J lost 1 base, with 10 bases between them. The CDR3 has 17 amino acids. Germline CDR1 LNHNV, CDR2 YYDKDF (reference sequence). As DNA, the CDR3 is TGTGCCACCAGCAGAGATCAGACAGAATCCTATAATTCACCCCTCCACTTT. As protein: CATSRDQTESYNSPLHF.

The chain is built from TRBV19 and TRBJ1-1; TRBD1 is a possible D gene (6 bases). The V gene lost 2 bases and the J gene lost 5 bases, with 9 bases spanning the gap. The CDR3 is 13 residues long. From germline, CDR1 is LNHDA and CDR2 SQIVND (reference sequence). The CDR3: CASSIRGETEAFF. The CDR3 DNA sequence: TGTGCCAGTAGTATAAGGGGGGAGACTGAAGCTTTCTTT.

This sequence joins TRBV21-1 and TRBJ1-6. TRBV21-1 corresponds to a pseudogene. The CDR3 is made up of 12 amino acids. In nucleotides, the CDR3 is TGTGCCAGCAGCAAAGTGTTTTCACCCCTCCACTTT. Its translation: CASSKVFSPLHF.

This clone was observed a few times. V usage is TRBV19 and J usage is TRBJ1-1; the D gene is possibly TRBD1 (6 bases). V lost 5 bases and J lost 1, with 11 bases in between. The CDR3 totals 14 residues. The V gene's germline CDR1 is LNHDA and CDR2 SQIVND (reference sequence). The chain's CDR3 is CASSVNRANTEAFF. The CDR3, as DNA: TGTGCCAGTAGTGTAAACAGGGCGAACACTGAAGCTTTCTTT.

The chain combines TRBV28 with TRBJ1-1, with 7 bases identical to TRBD1. The CDR3 runs 13 residues. Germline V gene lookup returns CDR1 MDHEN and CDR2 SYDVKM. J lost 5 bases, V lost 3 bases, and 3 bases had no gene match. CDR3 residues: CASSFRGQTEAFF. CDR3 sequence (DNA): TGTGCCAGCAGTTTTAGGGGGCAGACTGAAGCTTTCTTT. Variable domain in full (rest from reference TRBV28 and TRBJ1-1): DVKVTQSSRYLVKRTGEKVFLECVQDMDHENMFWYRQDPGLGLRLIYFSYDVKMKEKGDIPEGYSVSREKKERFSLILESASTNQTSMYLCASSFRGQTEAFFGQGTRLTVV.

The chain recombines TRBV7-9 with TRBJ2-1; D is possibly TRBD1 (7 bases). There are 13 residues in the CDR3. Trimming shortened V by 1 base and J by 9 bases, and 10 bases separated the two germline ends. Germline V gives CDR1 SEHNR, CDR2 FQNEAQ (reference sequence). CDR3 in DNA: TGTGCCAGCAGCTTAGACCAGGGGGGTGAGCAGTTCTTC. Translated, it gives CASSLDQGGEQFF. The full variable domain, completed using reference TRBV7-9 and TRBJ2-1, is DTGVSQNPRHKITKRGQNVTFRCDPISEHNRLYWYRQTLGQGPEFLTYFQNEAQLEKSRLLSDRFSAERPKGSFSTLEIQRTEQGDSAMYLCASSLDQGGEQFFGPGTRLTVL.

V and J are TRBV3-1 (or the pseudogene TRBV3-2) and TRBJ1-5; 9 positions match TRBD1. Germline V gene sequence: CDR1 LGHDT, CDR2 YNNKEL (reference sequence). The length of the CDR3 is 15 residues. J gave up 6 bases and V 4 bases, and 7 bases lay outside the gene matches. The CDR3 region has the DNA TGTGCCAGCAGCCCTACTACAGGGGGCAGTCAGCCCCAGCATTTT. Translation gives CASSPTTGGSQPQHF.